The rows below give T cell receptor beta chains drawn from one sample of a study of control samples from healthy donors and cancer patients. Assay: immunoSEQ multiplex PCR; the TCRdb copy retains only in-frame clones and omits some. Of tens of thousands of clones in the sample, over 65% were seen once. Sample: blood. Source of these receptors: a man in his 60s in good health. Each CDR3 is given with its conserved first and last residue. A D gene is named only where the DNA matches it firmly. Rows may omit the clone size; those that give it use once, few, many or a size class.

D gene: .
clone size: few
J gene: TRBJ1-6
V gene: TRBV30
CDR3 protein: CAWNEGSYNSPLHF
CDR3 DNA: TGTGCCTGGAATGAGGGCTCCTATAATTCACCCCTCCACTTT

D gene: .
clone size: .
J gene: TRBJ2-5
V gene: TRBV30
CDR3 protein: CASMGGGQETQYF
CDR3 DNA: TGTGCCTCGATGGGTGGGGGGCAAGAGACCCAGTACTTC

D gene: .
clone size: once
J gene: TRBJ2-2
V gene: TRBV30
CDR3 protein: CAWRRGEYTGELFF
CDR3 DNA: TGTGCCTGGAGGAGGGGGGAATACACCGGGGAGCTGTTTTTT

D gene: .
clone size: .
J gene: TRBJ1-4
V gene: TRBV29-1
CDR3 protein: CSVGGQGPNEKLFF
CDR3 DNA: TGCAGCGTTGGGGGGCAGGGACCAAATGAAAAACTGTTTTTT

D gene: .
clone size: .
J gene: TRBJ1-6
V gene: TRBV4-3
CDR3 protein: CASSQDFGRLNSPLHF
CDR3 DNA: TGCGCCAGCAGCCAAGATTTCGGGCGGCTCAATTCACCCCTCCACTTT

D gene: .
clone size: .
J gene: TRBJ1-2
V gene: TRBV28
CDR3 protein: CASSRGYGYTF
CDR3 DNA: TGTGCCAGCAGCCGGGGCTATGGCTACACCTTC

D gene: .
clone size: .
J gene: TRBJ2-1
V gene: TRBV30
CDR3 protein: CAWSEGSSSYNEQFF
CDR3 DNA: TGTGCCTGGAGTGAAGGGTCGAGCTCCTACAATGAGCAGTTCTTC

D gene: .
clone size: .
J gene: TRBJ2-1
V gene: TRBV29-1
CDR3 protein: CSVFSKLPFDEQFF
CDR3 DNA: TGCAGCGTGTTCTCTAAACTACCCTTCGATGAGCAGTTCTTC

D gene: .
clone size: few
J gene: TRBJ2-2
V gene: TRBV27
CDR3 protein: CASTQYFGANTGELFF
CDR3 DNA: TGTGCCAGCACCCAATATTTCGGTGCGAACACCGGGGAGCTGTTTTTT

D gene: .
clone size: .
J gene: TRBJ1-1
V gene: TRBV6-2/TRBV6-3
CDR3 protein: CASSLMGNTEAFF
CDR3 DNA: TGTGCCAGCAGCCTGATGGGGAACACTGAAGCTTTCTTT

D gene: TRBD1
clone size: .
J gene: TRBJ1-6
V gene: TRBV27
CDR3 protein: CASRSGTGNRNSPLHF
CDR3 DNA: TGTGCCAGCCGATCCGGGACAGGGAATAGGAATTCACCCCTCCACTTT

D gene: TRBD1
clone size: once
J gene: TRBJ2-1
V gene: TRBV27
CDR3 protein: CASSLDRAGGEQFF
CDR3 DNA: TGTGCCAGCAGTTTAGACAGGGCAGGAGGTGAGCAGTTCTTC

D gene: TRBD1
clone size: once
J gene: TRBJ1-5
V gene: TRBV19
CDR3 protein: CASSPLDRDYQPQHF
CDR3 DNA: TGTGCCAGTAGTCCATTGGACAGGGACTATCAGCCCCAGCATTTT

D gene: .
clone size: .
J gene: TRBJ1-5
V gene: TRBV28
CDR3 protein: CASTSTQGSQPQHF
CDR3 DNA: TGTGCCAGCACCTCAACCCAGGGGTCTCAGCCCCAGCATTTT

D gene: .
clone size: .
J gene: TRBJ2-7
V gene: TRBV20-1
CDR3 protein: CSASPAIREQYF
CDR3 DNA: TGCAGTGCTAGTCCAGCTATCCGCGAGCAGTACTTC

D gene: TRBD1
clone size: .
J gene: TRBJ1-1
V gene: TRBV5-1
CDR3 protein: CASSLLGQGVRTEAFF
CDR3 DNA: TGCGCCAGCAGCCTCCTAGGACAGGGTGTGAGGACTGAAGCTTTCTTT

D gene: .
clone size: .
J gene: TRBJ1-2
V gene: TRBV21-1
CDR3 protein: CASSKVAGGSYGYTF
CDR3 DNA: .

D gene: .
clone size: .
J gene: TRBJ1-1
V gene: TRBV14
CDR3 protein: CASSQDLPNTEAFF
CDR3 DNA: TGTGCCAGCAGCCAAGATCTACCGAACACTGAAGCTTTCTTT

D gene: TRBD1
clone size: few
J gene: TRBJ1-5
V gene: TRBV6-6
CDR3 protein: CASSPTGGGGYSNQPQHF
CDR3 DNA: TGTGCCAGCAGTCCTACAGGGGGTGGGGGCTATAGCAATCAGCCCCAGCATTTT

D gene: TRBD1
clone size: .
J gene: TRBJ1-1
V gene: TRBV4-3
CDR3 protein: CASSPTAGGTEAFF
CDR3 DNA: TGCGCCAGCAGCCCCACGGCAGGGGGCACTGAAGCTTTCTTT

D gene: TRBD2
clone size: .
J gene: TRBJ2-3
V gene: TRBV7-2
CDR3 protein: CASSPPRRGATDTQYF
CDR3 DNA: TGTGCCAGCAGCCCTCCCAGGCGGGGGGCGACAGATACGCAGTATTTT

D gene: .
clone size: .
J gene: TRBJ1-2
V gene: TRBV6-5
CDR3 protein: CASSYFGPNYGYTF
CDR3 DNA: TGTGCCAGCAGTTACTTCGGTCCTAACTATGGCTACACCTTC

D gene: .
clone size: .
J gene: TRBJ1-1
V gene: TRBV4-1
CDR3 protein: CASSQVAGTEAFF
CDR3 DNA: TGCGCCAGCAGCCAAGTGGCGGGCACTGAAGCTTTCTTT

D gene: TRBD2
clone size: .
J gene: TRBJ2-1
V gene: TRBV30
CDR3 protein: CAWSTTSGPYNEQFF
CDR3 DNA: TGTGCCTGGAGTACTACTAGCGGACCTTACAATGAGCAGTTCTTC

D gene: TRBD1
clone size: .
J gene: TRBJ1-1
V gene: TRBV5-1
CDR3 protein: CASSLGRTGTTEAFF
CDR3 DNA: TGCGCCAGCAGCTTGGGGCGGACAGGGACCACTGAAGCTTTCTTT

D gene: .
clone size: .
J gene: TRBJ2-3
V gene: TRBV28
CDR3 protein: CASSLWGQTFTDTQYF
CDR3 DNA: TGTGCCAGCAGTTTATGGGGTCAGACCTTCACAGATACGCAGTATTTT

D gene: .
clone size: .
J gene: TRBJ1-5
V gene: TRBV28
CDR3 protein: CASSLSTGLGSTFDQPQHF
CDR3 DNA: TGTGCCAGCAGTTTGAGTACGGGGCTCGGTTCGACCTTCGATCAGCCCCAGCATTTT

D gene: TRBD1
clone size: .
J gene: TRBJ1-1
V gene: TRBV6-6
CDR3 protein: CASSWETGRTEAFF
CDR3 DNA: TGTGCCAGCAGTTGGGAGACAGGGAGGACTGAAGCTTTCTTT

D gene: .
clone size: .
J gene: TRBJ2-5
V gene: TRBV11-2
CDR3 protein: CASSLTGKETQYF
CDR3 DNA: TGTGCCAGCAGCCTTACAGGGAAAGAGACCCAGTACTTC

D gene: .
clone size: .
J gene: TRBJ2-3
V gene: TRBV11-2
CDR3 protein: CASSLDHSHNTQYF
CDR3 DNA: TGTGCCAGCAGCTTAGATCACTCTCATAATACGCAGTATTTT

D gene: TRBD1
clone size: once
J gene: TRBJ1-1
V gene: TRBV4-3
CDR3 protein: CASSQVGAGGMNTEAFF
CDR3 DNA: TGCGCCAGCAGCCAAGTGGGAGCAGGGGGGATGAACACTGAAGCTTTCTTT

D gene: .
clone size: .
J gene: TRBJ1-5
V gene: TRBV27
CDR3 protein: CASSFSGGNQPQHF
CDR3 DNA: TGTGCCAGCAGTTTTTCGGGGGGCAATCAGCCCCAGCATTTT

D gene: TRBD1
clone size: few
J gene: TRBJ1-5
V gene: TRBV2
CDR3 protein: CASSYKGQVRQPQHF
CDR3 DNA: TGTGCCAGCAGTTATAAGGGACAGGTGAGACAGCCCCAGCATTTT

D gene: .
clone size: .
J gene: TRBJ1-2
V gene: TRBV18
CDR3 protein: CASSPPGGGGYGYTF
CDR3 DNA: TGTGCCAGCTCACCCCCGGGAGGGGGTGGCTATGGCTACACCTTC

D gene: TRBD2
clone size: .
J gene: TRBJ2-1
V gene: TRBV11-3
CDR3 protein: CASSPLAGVREQFF
CDR3 DNA: TGTGCCAGCAGCCCCCTAGCGGGAGTAAGGGAGCAGTTCTTC

D gene: .
clone size: .
J gene: TRBJ2-2
V gene: TRBV9
CDR3 protein: CASSVVVGGGSGELFF
CDR3 DNA: TGTGCCAGCAGCGTAGTTGTGGGGGGTGGATCCGGGGAGCTGTTTTTT

D gene: .
clone size: .
J gene: TRBJ2-1
V gene: TRBV19
CDR3 protein: CASTSPRVYNEQFF
CDR3 DNA: TGTGCCAGTACCTCCCCGAGGGTCTACAATGAGCAGTTCTTC

D gene: .
clone size: .
J gene: TRBJ1-1
V gene: TRBV12-1
CDR3 protein: CATLLGGNTEAFF
CDR3 DNA: TGTGCCACCTTACTGGGGGGGAACACTGAAGCTTTCTTT

D gene: .
clone size: .
J gene: TRBJ2-1
V gene: TRBV7-2
CDR3 protein: CASSSQPRLAYNEQFF
CDR3 DNA: TGTGCCAGCAGCTCCCAGCCACGACTAGCCTACAATGAGCAGTTCTTC

D gene: .
clone size: .
J gene: TRBJ1-1
V gene: TRBV7-3
CDR3 protein: CASSLKRSGNTEAFF
CDR3 DNA: TGTGCCAGCAGCTTAAAGCGGAGCGGGAACACTGAAGCTTTCTTT

D gene: .
clone size: .
J gene: TRBJ2-5
V gene: TRBV5-6
CDR3 protein: CASSSFRRSQGGTETQYF
CDR3 DNA: TGTGCCAGCAGCTCGTTTCGTCGCAGCCAGGGGGGGACTGAGACCCAGTACTTC

D gene: TRBD1
clone size: .
J gene: TRBJ1-5
V gene: TRBV6-6
CDR3 protein: CASSPGQGSNQPQHF
CDR3 DNA: TGTGCCAGCAGCCCGGGACAGGGTAGCAATCAGCCCCAGCATTTT

D gene: .
clone size: .
J gene: TRBJ1-2
V gene: TRBV6-4
CDR3 protein: CASSDSPNYGYTF
CDR3 DNA: TGTGCCAGCAGTGACTCTCCCAACTATGGCTACACCTTC

D gene: .
clone size: .
J gene: TRBJ2-1
V gene: TRBV14
CDR3 protein: CASSRYNEQFF
CDR3 DNA: TGTGCCAGCAGCCGGTACAATGAGCAGTTCTTC

D gene: TRBD1
clone size: .
J gene: TRBJ2-7
V gene: TRBV5-1
CDR3 protein: CASSLGTGLIYEQYF
CDR3 DNA: TGCGCCAGCAGCTTGGGGACAGGGCTAATCTACGAGCAGTACTTC

D gene: .
clone size: once
J gene: TRBJ1-4
V gene: TRBV14
CDR3 protein: CASSGDLREKLFF
CDR3 DNA: TGTGCCAGCAGCGGGGACCTCAGAGAAAAACTGTTTTTT

D gene: TRBD2
clone size: .
J gene: TRBJ2-1
V gene: TRBV6-4
CDR3 protein: CASRPLAVPFGEQFF
CDR3 DNA: TGTGCCAGCAGACCCCTAGCGGTGCCGTTCGGTGAGCAGTTCTTC

D gene: .
clone size: .
J gene: TRBJ1-6
V gene: TRBV6-5
CDR3 protein: CASSYFGNSPLHF
CDR3 DNA: TGTGCCAGCAGTTACTTCGGTAATTCACCCCTCCACTTT

D gene: .
clone size: .
J gene: TRBJ1-2
V gene: TRBV2
CDR3 protein: CASSRKAADGYTF
CDR3 DNA: TGTGCCAGCTCCAGAAAGGCCGCGGATGGCTACACCTTC

D gene: .
clone size: .
J gene: TRBJ1-1
V gene: TRBV27
CDR3 protein: CASSSSGGRAFF
CDR3 DNA: TGTGCCAGCAGTTCCTCCGGGGGGAGAGCTTTCTTT

D gene: .
clone size: few
J gene: TRBJ1-1
V gene: TRBV2
CDR3 protein: CASSDRYTEAFF
CDR3 DNA: TGTGCCAGCAGTGATCGGTACACTGAAGCTTTCTTT

D gene: .
clone size: .
J gene: TRBJ2-5
V gene: TRBV7-2
CDR3 protein: CASSLGQGETQYF
CDR3 DNA: TGTGCCAGCAGCTTAGGGCAGGGGGAGACCCAGTACTTC

D gene: TRBD1
clone size: .
J gene: TRBJ2-7
V gene: TRBV12-3/TRBV12-4
CDR3 protein: CASTRTGDKKQYF
CDR3 DNA: TGTGCCAGCACCCGGACAGGGGACAAGAAGCAGTACTTC